Listed below are T cell receptor beta chains from one sample, sequenced in a study of blood T cell repertoires in COVID-19. The assay was immunoSEQ multiplex PCR, and TCRdb's table has in-frame clones only and misses some. The repertoire holds about 220,000 clones, around 84% seen once, with 9.5% to 15% in the top ten. Sequenced input: peripheral blood. The receptors come from a human donor in a cohort sampled during active COVID-19. The CDR3 runs from the conserved cysteine through the conserved F or W. Fields, in order: V gene, clone size, D gene, J gene, CDR3 protein, CDR3 DNA. D genes are given only for firm matches. Clone size is given for some rows only: seen once, a few or many times, or a class if the clone is expanded.

TRBV28,NA,TRBD1,TRBJ2-2,CASSFPSTGKNTGELFF,TGTGCCAGCAGTTTCCCTTCGACAGGGAAGAACACCGGGGAGCTGTTTTTT
TRBV2,NA,NA,TRBJ2-5,CASSEGSPKTETQYF,TGTGCCAGCAGTGAAGGGAGCCCCAAGACGGAGACCCAGTACTTC
TRBV5-1,NA,TRBD2,TRBJ2-7,CASSLASGSHNEQYF,TGCGCCAGCAGCTTGGCTAGCGGGAGTCACAACGAGCAGTACTTC
TRBV7-9,NA,NA,TRBJ2-7,CASSWREESYEQYF,TGTGCCAGCAGCTGGAGGGAAGAATCCTACGAGCAGTACTTC
TRBV18,NA,NA,TRBJ2-7,CASSPRRDYEQYF,TGTGCCAGCTCACCCCGCAGGGATTACGAGCAGTACTTC
TRBV13,once,NA,TRBJ2-3,CASSSVAPSTDTQYF,TGTGCCAGCAGCTCAGTAGCGCCTAGCACAGATACGCAGTATTTT
TRBV7-2,NA,TRBD1,TRBJ1-3,CASSLGGEGNTIYF,TGTGCCAGCAGCCTAGGGGGCGAAGGAAACACCATATATTTT
TRBV11-2,once,NA,TRBJ2-7,CASSLSYNSYEQYF,TGTGCCAGCAGCTTAAGTTACAACTCCTACGAGCAGTACTTC
TRBV30,NA,TRBD2,TRBJ2-3,CAWKLAGGRDTQYF,TGTGCCTGGAAACTAGCGGGGGGGCGAGATACGCAGTATTTT
TRBV6-1,few,NA,TRBJ1-5,CASSEGAGFGQPQHF,TGTGCCAGCAGTGAAGGAGCGGGTTTTGGTCAGCCCCAGCATTTT
TRBV20-1,NA,NA,TRBJ2-3,CSAGSYAQYF,TGCAGTGCTGGTAGTTATGCCCAGTATTTT
TRBV7-8,NA,TRBD2,TRBJ2-7,CASSLARGGRSYEQYF,TGTGCCAGCAGCTTAGCGAGGGGCGGGAGAAGTTACGAGCAGTACTTC
TRBV4-2,NA,NA,TRBJ1-1,CASSQGTTLNTEAFF,TGTGCCAGCAGCCAAGGGACAACCCTGAACACTGAAGCTTTCTTT
TRBV5-8,NA,NA,TRBJ1-4,CASSLQGREKLFF,TGTGCCAGCAGCTTACAGGGCCGCGAAAAACTGTTTTTT
TRBV3-1/TRBV3-2,NA,TRBD1,TRBJ2-3,CASSQTGTGAYTQYF,TGTGCCAGCAGCCAGACCGGGACAGGGGCTTATACGCAGTATTTT
TRBV11-2,NA,NA,TRBJ2-1,CASSLVGGVDEQFF,TGTGCCAGCAGCTTAGTGGGCGGGGTGGATGAGCAGTTCTTC
TRBV19,once,NA,TRBJ2-1,CASSSGVSYNEQFF,TGTGCCAGTAGTTCGGGGGTGTCCTACAATGAGCAGTTCTTC
TRBV19,NA,NA,TRBJ2-1,CASSPPRGRGSYNEQFF,TGTGCCAGTAGTCCACCTAGGGGCAGGGGTTCCTACAATGAGCAGTTCTTC
TRBV2,NA,TRBD1,TRBJ2-5,CASSEAKGTGLETQYF,TGTGCCAGCAGTGAAGCGAAGGGGACAGGGTTAGAGACCCAGTACTTC
TRBV6-2/TRBV6-3,NA,NA,TRBJ1-5,CASSYGRVGNQPQHF,TGTGCCAGCAGTTACGGCAGGGTTGGCAATCAGCCCCAGCATTTT
TRBV28,NA,NA,TRBJ2-5,CASSSGSLGDETQYF,TGTGCCAGCAGTTCGGGGTCCCTGGGTGACGAGACCCAGTACTTC
TRBV7-9,NA,TRBD1,TRBJ2-7,CASSLLGQGVPPGYEQYF,TGTGCCAGCAGCTTACTGGGACAGGGGGTACCCCCGGGCTACGAGCAGTACTTC
TRBV27,NA,NA,TRBJ1-6,CASSLESAYNSPLHF,TGTGCCAGCAGTTTGGAGTCAGCCTATAATTCACCCCTCCACTTT
TRBV25-1,NA,NA,TRBJ2-1,CASSGREAGVNEQFF,TGTGCCAGCAGTGGACGGGAAGCAGGGGTCAATGAGCAGTTCTTC
TRBV6-6,NA,NA,TRBJ2-1,CASRPGGPPKIF,TGTGCCAGCAGGCCCGGGGGACCCCCGAAGATCTTC
TRBV10-3,NA,TRBD2,TRBJ2-7,CAISEETSDSDEQYF,TGTGCCATCAGTGAGGAGACTAGCGACTCGGACGAGCAGTACTTC
TRBV3-1/TRBV3-2,once,NA,TRBJ2-5,CASSHLTDQSTQYF,TGTGCCAGCAGCCATTTGACAGATCAGTCGACCCAGTACTTC
TRBV6-2/TRBV6-3,few,TRBD1,TRBJ1-5,CASSYGQGVVRNQPQHF,TGTGCCAGCAGTTATGGGCAGGGGGTCGTACGCAATCAGCCCCAGCATTTT
TRBV20-1,NA,NA,TRBJ1-4,CSASRRTTNEKLFF,TGCAGTGCTAGTAGGCGGACAACTAATGAAAAACTGTTTTTT
TRBV28,few,TRBD1,TRBJ2-1,CASSWIRDRGRNEQFF,TGTGCCAGCAGTTGGATCCGGGACAGGGGAAGGAATGAGCAGTTCTTC
TRBV10-2,NA,TRBD1,TRBJ1-1,CASGQGGKNTEAFF,TGCGCCAGCGGCCAAGGGGGCAAGAACACTGAAGCTTTCTTT
TRBV4-1,once,NA,TRBJ1-3,CASSRGRNTIYF,TGCGCCAGCAGTCGAGGTAGAAACACCATATATTTT
TRBV7-3,NA,NA,TRBJ1-5,CASSEEPNQPQHF,TGTGCCAGCAGCGAGGAACCCAATCAGCCCCAGCATTTT
TRBV19,NA,TRBD1,TRBJ1-5,CASSGGTGGRAGYQPQHF,TGTGCCAGTAGTGGGGGGACAGGGGGCCGGGCGGGCTATCAGCCCCAGCATTTT
TRBV5-1,NA,TRBD2,TRBJ2-5,CASSEGLAAVPETQYF,TGCGCCAGCAGCGAGGGACTAGCGGCAGTCCCAGAGACCCAGTACTTC
TRBV11-2,NA,NA,TRBJ2-5,CASSLRFLSQETQYF,TGTGCCAGCAGCTTACGGTTCTTGAGCCAAGAGACCCAGTACTTC
TRBV28,NA,NA,TRBJ1-5,CASRGVISNQPQHF,TGTGCCAGCAGGGGAGTAATAAGCAATCAGCCCCAGCATTTT
TRBV19,NA,NA,TRBJ1-1,CASSIDPGGATEAFF,TGTGCCAGTAGTATAGATCCGGGGGGGGCAACTGAAGCTTTCTTT
TRBV4-2,few,NA,TRBJ2-1,CASSQERGGSYNEQFF,TGTGCCAGCAGCCAAGAAAGGGGGGGCTCCTACAATGAGCAGTTCTTC
TRBV5-4,NA,TRBD2,TRBJ2-2,CASSLSLSLAGVGTGELFF,TGTGCCAGCAGCTTGTCACTTAGTCTAGCGGGAGTCGGCACCGGGGAGCTGTTTTTT
TRBV11-3,NA,TRBD1,TRBJ2-1,CASSPTGGFNEQFF,TGTGCCAGCAGCCCGACAGGGGGCTTCAATGAGCAGTTCTTC
TRBV15,NA,NA,TRBJ2-1,CATSEVGGGGYNEQFF,TGTGCCACCAGCGAGGTGGGGGGCGGGGGCTACAATGAGCAGTTCTTC
TRBV3-1/TRBV3-2,NA,NA,TRBJ2-1,CASSPWRGQLFHEQFF,TGTGCCAGCAGCCCCTGGAGGGGACAGCTCTTCCACGAGCAGTTCTTC
TRBV6-5,NA,NA,TRBJ2-2,CASTMTRNTGELFF,TGTGCCAGCACTATGACTCGAAACACCGGGGAGCTGTTTTTT
TRBV28,NA,NA,TRBJ1-2,CASSPTSYGYTF,TGTGCCAGCAGTCCTACGTCTTATGGCTACACCTTC
TRBV5-1,NA,TRBD2,TRBJ2-3,CASSPSESGSGTDTQYF,TGCGCCAGCAGCCCATCGGAGAGCGGGAGCGGCACAGATACGCAGTATTTT
TRBV19,NA,NA,TRBJ2-1,CASSRLERDWLFF,TGTGCCAGTAGTAGGCTAGAACGGGACTGGTTGTTCTTC
TRBV19,NA,TRBD2,TRBJ2-4,CASKGGGRGANIQYF,TGTGCCAGTAAGGGCGGCGGGAGGGGAGCGAACATTCAGTACTTC
TRBV3-1/TRBV3-2,NA,NA,TRBJ1-2,CASSSSRDYGYTF,TGTGCCAGCAGCTCGTCCCGGGACTATGGCTACACCTTC
TRBV7-9,NA,TRBD2,TRBJ2-5,CASSPRLAGNQETQYF,TGTGCCAGCAGCCCCCGACTAGCGGGGAACCAAGAGACCCAGTACTTC
TRBV5-1,once,NA,TRBJ2-1,CASSSHLDNEQFF,TGCGCCAGCAGCTCTCACTTAGACAATGAGCAGTTCTTC
TRBV7-4,NA,TRBD1,TRBJ1-5,CASSLLRDRGNQPQHF,TGTGCCAGCAGCTTACTCCGGGACAGGGGCAATCAGCCCCAGCATTTT
TRBV28,NA,NA,TRBJ1-1,CASSLELEQRDEAFF,TGTGCCAGCAGTTTGGAATTGGAACAGCGGGATGAAGCTTTCTTT
TRBV9,NA,NA,TRBJ1-1,CASSVVEKLNTEAFF,TGTGCCAGCAGCGTAGTGGAGAAACTGAACACTGAAGCTTTCTTT
TRBV2,NA,TRBD1,TRBJ2-7,CASSEARTGGYEQYF,TGTGCCAGCAGTGAAGCGCGGACAGGGGGTTACGAGCAGTACTTC
TRBV3-1/TRBV3-2,NA,TRBD2,TRBJ2-1,CASSPITGTRSEQFF,TGTGCCAGCAGCCCTATTACCGGGACTAGAAGTGAGCAGTTCTTC
TRBV6-5,NA,TRBD2,TRBJ2-3,CASSLIAGGTDTQYF,TGTGCCAGCAGCCTCATAGCGGGAGGGACAGATACGCAGTATTTT
TRBV7-8,NA,NA,TRBJ1-4,CASRRSGGYTQNEKLFF,TGTGCCAGCCGCAGATCTGGGGGGTACACCCAGAACGAAAAACTGTTTTTT
TRBV7-9,NA,TRBD1,TRBJ1-1,CASSSRQGLETEAFF,TGTGCCAGCAGCTCACGACAGGGTCTGGAGACTGAAGCTTTCTTT
TRBV23-1,NA,NA,TRBJ2-1,CASTDKGGGAYNEQFF,TGCGCCAGCACAGATAAGGGGGGGGGCGCCTACAATGAGCAGTTCTTC